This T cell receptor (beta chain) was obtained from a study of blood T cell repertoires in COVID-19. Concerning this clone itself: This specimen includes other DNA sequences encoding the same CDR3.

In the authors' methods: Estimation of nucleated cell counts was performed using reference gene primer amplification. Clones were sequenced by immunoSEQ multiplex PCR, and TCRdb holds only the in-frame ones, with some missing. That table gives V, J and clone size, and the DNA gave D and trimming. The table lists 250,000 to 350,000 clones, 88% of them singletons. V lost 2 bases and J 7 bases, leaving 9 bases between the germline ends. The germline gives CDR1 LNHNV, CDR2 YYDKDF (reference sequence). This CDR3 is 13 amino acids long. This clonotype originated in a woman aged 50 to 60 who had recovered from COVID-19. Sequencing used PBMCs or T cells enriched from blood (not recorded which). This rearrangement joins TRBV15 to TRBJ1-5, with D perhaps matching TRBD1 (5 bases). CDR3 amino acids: CATSRSQGQPQHF. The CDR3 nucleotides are TGTGCCACCAGCAGATCCCAGGGACAGCCCCAGCATTTT.